The following is a TCR beta chain sequence with its context. Antigen specificity is unknown. This sample is part of a study of Ad26.COV2.S vaccination and SARS-CoV-2 variants. Whole-study results and caveats: It was reported that spike-specific CD8+ and CD4+ T cell responses were substantially broad after vaccination.

The CDR3 sequence is 15 residues long. J lost 7 bases, V lost 5 bases, and 11 bases had no gene match. Germline lookup yields CDR1 MNHEY and CDR2 SVGEGT. The data were produced by immunoSEQ multiplex PCR, yet TCRdb's version contains in-frame clones alone and is incomplete. Of 150,000 to 200,000 clones in the sample, around 88% were seen once. The sequence came from a human donor who had recovered from COVID-19. The sample here was peripheral blood, taken after recovery from COVID-19. The chain recombines TRBV6-2 or TRBV6-3 with TRBJ2-1; 7 positions agree with TRBD2. CDR3 loop: CASSHPGGGENEQFF. DNA of the CDR3: TGTGCCAGCAGTCACCCCGGCGGGGGAGAGAATGAGCAGTTCTTC.